The 27 T cell receptor beta chains given below trace back to one sample, sequenced in a study of identical twins. TCRdb re-called the 5' RACE reads with MiXCR, one entry per CDR3 protein. Of hundreds of thousands of distinct CDR3 sequences in the sample, over 11% were seen once. Specimen: memory (CD45RO+) T cells sorted from blood. The receptor source for this set is a woman aged 18-30 years in good health.

This clonotype was detected ten times or more. The genes are TRBV7-3 and TRBJ2-1; D gene uncertain. The length of the CDR3 is 14 residues. CDR1 SGHTA and CDR2 FQGTGA come from the germline V gene. The V end lost 5 bases, the J end lost 4 bases, and 12 bases lay between the germline ends. The CDR3 sequence: CASSPSRGYNEQFF. The CDR3 region has the DNA TGTGCCAGCAGCCCCTCCCGAGGATACAATGAGCAGTTCTTC.

This clonotype was counted only a few times. V is TRBV10-2 and J is TRBJ2-7; D may be TRBD1 (6 bases). Trimming left V 4 bases short and J 1 base short, with 11 bases between. CDR3 length: 14 amino acids. Looked up from germline, CDR1 is WSHSY and CDR2 is SAAADI. The CDR3 protein is CASSAGTTSYEQYF. CDR3 nucleotide sequence: TGCGCCAGCAGTGCCGGGACAACATCCTACGAGCAGTACTTC.

This clonotype has only a few counts. This rearrangement joins TRBV10-3 to TRBJ2-5, with D perhaps assigned TRBD1 or TRBD2 (6 bases each). The CDR3 runs 15 residues. Germline values: CDR1 ENHRY, CDR2 SYGVKD. V was clipped by 4 bases and J by 5 bases, with 17 bases between them. CDR3 sequence: CAISGRLVGAETQYF. CDR3 nucleotide sequence: TGTGCCATCAGTGGAAGACTAGTGGGGGCTGAGACCCAGTACTTC.

This clonotype has at least ten counts. The chain recombines TRBV6-1 with TRBJ2-1, with D uncertain. CDR3 length: 15 amino acids. Germline V CDR1 and CDR2: MNHNS, SASEGT. With 5 bases removed from V and 0 bases from J, the gap between germline ends came to 11 bases. CDR3 nucleotide sequence: TGTGCCAGCAGTCGAGGCAGGAGCTCCTACAATGAGCAGTTCTTC. Its protein product is CASSRGRSSYNEQFF.

This clonotype was counted between two and nine times. The V call is TRBV5-1, the J call TRBJ1-1; 12 positions agree with TRBD1. Unmatched junction bases numbered 10, after V lost 4 bases and J lost 6 bases. The CDR3 loop spans 16 amino acids. Germline CDR1 is SGHRS and CDR2 is YFSETQ. The CDR3 DNA is TGCGCCAGCAGCCTTCAGGGACAGGGGGCCGTGGCTGAAGCTTTCTTT. As protein: CASSLQGQGAVAEAFF.

The chain employs TRBV20-1 and TRBJ2-3; the match to TRBD2 covers 10 bases. V shed 1 base, J shed 0 bases, and the junction held 4 bases outside the gene matches. The length of the CDR3 is 16 residues. Germline V lookup: CDR1 DFQATT, CDR2 SNEGSKA (reference sequence). DNA of the CDR3: TGCAGTGCTAGAGGACTAGCGGGTACTAGCACAGATACGCAGTATTTT. It encodes CSARGLAGTSTDTQYF.

This clonotype came up a few times. The chain's CDR3 is CSASDTGGRRAFF. Written as DNA, the CDR3 is TGCAGTGCTTCGGACACGGGGGGGCGCAGGGCTTTCTTT. The V gene is TRBV20-1, the J gene TRBJ1-1; perhaps TRBD1 as D (6 bases). Trimming removed 5 bases at V and 11 bases at J, with 21 bases between. CDR1 is DFQATT and CDR2 is SNEGSKA in the germline V gene (reference sequence). The CDR3 is 13 residues long.

This clonotype occurred a few times. V usage is TRBV9 and J usage is TRBJ1-6, with D possibly being TRBD1 (6 bases). CDR3 length: 15 amino acids. Trimming shortened V by 0 bases and J by 8 bases, and 12 bases separated the two germline ends. Germline V gene data show CDR1 as SGDLS and CDR2 as YYNGEE. Here the CDR3 DNA reads TGTGCCAGCAGCGTAGATCAGGGGATTGATTCACCCCTCCACTTT. This translates into CASSVDQGIDSPLHF.

This clonotype has a handful of counts. V gene TRBV5-6 combines with J gene TRBJ2-1, with D possibly TRBD2 on 6 matching bases. Trimming removed 0 bases from V and 6 bases from J, with 10 bases in between. The CDR3 is made up of 14 amino acids. The germline V gene encodes CDR1 SGHDT and CDR2 YYEEEE. DNA of the CDR3: TGTGCCAGCAGCTTGGGGCAGCGGGTCAATGAGCAGTTCTTC. It yields the protein CASSLGQRVNEQFF.

This clonotype was counted between two and nine times. This chain connects TRBV12-3 or TRBV12-4 to TRBJ1-4; D gene uncertain. This CDR3 region has 14 residues. The ends were cut back, 5 bases at V and 7 bases at J, with 14 bases in the middle. The CDR3 is CASSMGLRREKLFF. For the CDR3, the DNA is TGTGCCAGCAGTATGGGTCTGAGACGTGAAAAACTGTTTTTT.

This clonotype was picked up a small number of times. The chain combines TRBV3-1 with TRBJ2-7, with 9 bases fitting TRBD1. Trimming cost V 4 bases and J 5 bases; bases outside gene matches: 9. Per the germline V gene, CDR1 is LGHDT and CDR2 is YNNKEL (reference sequence). CDR3 length equals 15 residues. CDR3 protein: CASSRSGQGSHEQYF. DNA of the CDR3: TGTGCCAGCAGCCGGTCAGGACAGGGGAGCCACGAGCAGTACTTC.

At least ten counts were recorded for this clonotype. J is TRBJ1-2 and V is TRBV12-3 or TRBV12-4; 7 positions match TRBD1. This CDR3 contains 14 residues. V dropped 0 bases and J dropped 6; count of bases not matched to a gene: 4. For the CDR3, the DNA is TGTGCCAGCAGTTTAGCGCACAGGGGCAATGGCTACACCTTC. Its translation is CASSLAHRGNGYTF.

This clonotype was counted between two and nine times. The J gene is TRBJ1-6, the V gene TRBV20-1; no clear D. The germline CDR1 and CDR2 sequences are DFQATT and SNEGSKA (reference sequence). The CDR3 is made up of 14 amino acids. With 0 bases removed from V and 3 bases from J, the gap between germline ends came to 6 bases. The CDR3 bases are TGCAGTGCTAGAGAAGGAAACTATAATTCACCCCTCCACTTT. Encoded protein: CSAREGNYNSPLHF.

This clonotype was seen only a few times. This chain uses TRBV20-1 with TRBJ2-3; 12 bases are a match to TRBD2. CDR1 and CDR2 (germline): DFQATT, SNEGSKA (reference sequence). The CDR3 totals 16 residues. Trimming removed 0 bases from V and 5 bases from J; junction bases left unmatched: 6. CDR3: CSAREILAGGGDTQYF. The CDR3 bases are TGCAGTGCTAGAGAGATACTAGCGGGAGGAGGAGATACGCAGTATTTT.

The rearrangement links TRBV6-1 to TRBJ2-1; the match to TRBD1 covers 9 bases. Germline V gene lookup returns CDR1 MNHNS and CDR2 SASEGT. There are 16 residues in the CDR3. V dropped 7 bases and J dropped 4; count of bases not matched to a gene: 11. The CDR3 reads CASTPAPGTGYNEQFF. CDR3 DNA: TGTGCCAGCACCCCAGCTCCGGGGACAGGGTACAATGAGCAGTTCTTC.

In its sample, this clonotype was seen a few times. The J gene is TRBJ2-5, the V gene TRBV6-5; D may correspond to TRBD1 or TRBD2 (5 bases each). The CDR3 runs 14 residues. Deletions cut 5 bases from V and 1 base from J, with 11 bases between. Germline loops: CDR1 MNHEY, CDR2 SVGAGI. As DNA, the CDR3 is TGTGCCAGCAGTAACCGGGACCCCCAAGAGACCCAGTACTTC. Encoded protein: CASSNRDPQETQYF.

The chain employs TRBV20-1 and TRBJ1-1; 8 nucleotides agree with TRBD1. Germline V gene data show CDR1 as DFQATT and CDR2 as SNEGSKA (reference sequence). V was pared by 4 bases and J by 0 bases, with 7 bases of the junction left unmatched. The CDR3 runs to 15 residues. This CDR3 reads CSANRQGLMNTEAFF. CDR3 sequence (DNA): TGCAGTGCTAACCGACAGGGGCTCATGAACACTGAAGCTTTCTTT.

This clonotype came up a few times. The chain has TRBV2 and TRBJ2-1; 7 bases are shared with TRBD1. Germline values: CDR1 SNHLY, CDR2 FYNNEI. CDR3 length equals 12 residues. This CDR3 reads CAKGQSVREQFF. CDR3 coding DNA: TGTGCGAAGGGACAGAGTGTTCGGGAGCAGTTCTTC.

The chain uses TRBV12-3 or TRBV12-4 and TRBJ2-7; D is uncertain. The CDR3 runs to 12 residues. Trimming removed 6 bases from V and 3 bases from J, with 9 bases in between. The CDR3 DNA is TGTGCCAGCAGCTGGGTTTTCTACGAGCAGTACTTC. It specifies CASSWVFYEQYF.

This chain joins TRBV20-1 and TRBJ2-7, with D perhaps TRBD1 or TRBD2 (5 bases each). There are 12 residues in the CDR3. V lost 5 bases and J lost 6, with 14 bases in between. In germline, CDR1 is DFQATT, CDR2 SNEGSKA (reference sequence). The CDR3 region is CSAHRGPSEQYF. The CDR3 bases are TGCAGTGCTCATCGGGGACCTTCCGAGCAGTACTTC.

The V gene is TRBV7-9, the J gene TRBJ2-3; D is unclear. The CDR3 sequence is 11 residues long. Germline V gene lookup returns CDR1 SEHNR and CDR2 FQNEAQ (reference sequence). Trimming stripped 9 bases from V and 6 bases from J, with 10 bases between. CDR3: CASLPWDTQYF. The CDR3 DNA sequence: TGTGCCAGTCTCCCGTGGGATACGCAGTATTTT.

This clonotype was picked up a small number of times. This sequence joins TRBV4-1 and TRBJ2-7; D remains unclear. The CDR3 covers 18 residues. The germline CDR1 and CDR2 sequences are MGHRA and YSYEKL. Trimming removed 1 base from V and 3 bases from J, with 22 bases in between. The CDR3 sequence: CASSQVAPDPTSLYEQYF. CDR3 nucleotides: TGCGCCAGCAGCCAAGTGGCCCCGGATCCTACCTCACTCTACGAGCAGTACTTC.

The J gene is TRBJ2-5, the V gene TRBV10-3, with a weak D call TRBD2 (6 bases). The length of the CDR3 is 15 residues. The V and J ends lost 5 bases and 5 bases respectively, with 18 bases between them. Looked up from germline, CDR1 is ENHRY and CDR2 is SYGVKD. DNA for the CDR3: TGTGCCATCAGTAATCCTTCCCGGGAGAGGGAGACCCAGTACTTC. Translated, it gives CAISNPSRERETQYF.

This rearrangement joins TRBV7-8 to TRBJ1-2, with TRBD1 matching over 10 bases. Germline V gives CDR1 SGHVS, CDR2 FQNEAQ. The CDR3 length is 18 residues. The J segment lost 5 bases and the V segment lost 3 bases, leaving 15 bases of the junction unmatched. The CDR3 coding sequence is TGTGCCAGCAGCTTTCGTGGACAGGGGGGGTTAAATTATTATGGCTACACCTTC. This codes for CASSFRGQGGLNYYGYTF.

This sequence joins TRBV29-1 and TRBJ1-1; 9 positions agree with TRBD1. Trimming at V came to 4 bases and at J to 1 base, leaving 1 base not matched to a gene. CDR1 is SQVTM and CDR2 is ANQGSEA in the germline V gene. There are 13 residues in the CDR3. The CDR3 DNA is TGCAGCGTTGTGGGACAGGGGAACACTGAAGCTTTCTTT. This sequence encodes CSVVGQGNTEAFF.

This clonotype was observed many times. V usage is TRBV5-4 and J usage is TRBJ2-1, with D uncertain. The V end lost 5 bases, the J end lost 3 bases, and 6 bases lay between the germline ends. CDR1 SGHNT and CDR2 YYREEE come from the germline V gene (reference sequence). The CDR3 spans 12 residues. CDR3 DNA sequence: TGTGCCAGCAGTTTAGACTACAATGAGCAGTTCTTC. Its protein product is CASSLDYNEQFF.

This clonotype was seen many times. The rearrangement links TRBV14 to TRBJ2-3; 7 nucleotides match TRBD2. The CDR3 contains 14 residues. The V gene's germline CDR1 is SGHDN and CDR2 FVKESK. V lost 5 bases to trimming and J lost 5 bases; unmatched junction nucleotides: 7. Written as DNA, the CDR3 is TGTGCCAGCAGCTCGGGCGGGGGTCGAGATACGCAGTATTTT. Translated: CASSSGGGRDTQYF.